This section outlines one T cell receptor (beta chain) sequence together with its context. Only in-frame clones appear in the TCRdb table, and some are missing; sequencing was by immunoSEQ multiplex PCR. The table has tens of thousands of clones, 90% to 95% seen once; the top ten hold 4% to 4.5%. In germline, CDR1 is LNHNV, CDR2 YYDKDF (reference sequence). The CDR3 runs 13 residues. Trimming took off 7 bases at V and 6 bases at J, with 14 bases between the two ends. The data derive from a study of OX40 agonist ivuxolimab in advanced cancers. The input for sequencing was CD4+ or CD8+ T cells sorted from blood, taken in a trial of the OX40 agonist ivuxolimab. V gene TRBV15 combines with J gene TRBJ2-3; D is unresolved. The TCR was taken from an adult with an advanced solid tumor such as melanoma, head and neck, liver or kidney cancer. This chain's CDR3 is CATNPDRPDTQYF. Written as DNA, the CDR3 is TGTGCCACCAACCCGGACCGTCCGGATACGCAGTATTTT.